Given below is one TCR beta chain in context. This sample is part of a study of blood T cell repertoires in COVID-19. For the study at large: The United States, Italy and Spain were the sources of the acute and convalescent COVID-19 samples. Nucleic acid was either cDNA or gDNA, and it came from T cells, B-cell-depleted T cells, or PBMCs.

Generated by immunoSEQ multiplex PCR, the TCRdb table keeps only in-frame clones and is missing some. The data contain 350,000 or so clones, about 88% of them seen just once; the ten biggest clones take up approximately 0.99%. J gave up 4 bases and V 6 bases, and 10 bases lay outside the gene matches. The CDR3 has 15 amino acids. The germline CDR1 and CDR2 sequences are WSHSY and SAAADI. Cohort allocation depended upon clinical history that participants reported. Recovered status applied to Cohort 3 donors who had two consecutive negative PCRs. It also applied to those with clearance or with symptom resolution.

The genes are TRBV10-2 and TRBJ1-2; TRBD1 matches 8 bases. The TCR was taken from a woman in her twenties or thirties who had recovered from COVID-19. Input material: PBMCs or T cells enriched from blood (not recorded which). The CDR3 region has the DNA TGCGCCAGCAGCCTCGACAGGGGAGAATCCTATGGCTACACCTTC. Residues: CASSLDRGESYGYTF.